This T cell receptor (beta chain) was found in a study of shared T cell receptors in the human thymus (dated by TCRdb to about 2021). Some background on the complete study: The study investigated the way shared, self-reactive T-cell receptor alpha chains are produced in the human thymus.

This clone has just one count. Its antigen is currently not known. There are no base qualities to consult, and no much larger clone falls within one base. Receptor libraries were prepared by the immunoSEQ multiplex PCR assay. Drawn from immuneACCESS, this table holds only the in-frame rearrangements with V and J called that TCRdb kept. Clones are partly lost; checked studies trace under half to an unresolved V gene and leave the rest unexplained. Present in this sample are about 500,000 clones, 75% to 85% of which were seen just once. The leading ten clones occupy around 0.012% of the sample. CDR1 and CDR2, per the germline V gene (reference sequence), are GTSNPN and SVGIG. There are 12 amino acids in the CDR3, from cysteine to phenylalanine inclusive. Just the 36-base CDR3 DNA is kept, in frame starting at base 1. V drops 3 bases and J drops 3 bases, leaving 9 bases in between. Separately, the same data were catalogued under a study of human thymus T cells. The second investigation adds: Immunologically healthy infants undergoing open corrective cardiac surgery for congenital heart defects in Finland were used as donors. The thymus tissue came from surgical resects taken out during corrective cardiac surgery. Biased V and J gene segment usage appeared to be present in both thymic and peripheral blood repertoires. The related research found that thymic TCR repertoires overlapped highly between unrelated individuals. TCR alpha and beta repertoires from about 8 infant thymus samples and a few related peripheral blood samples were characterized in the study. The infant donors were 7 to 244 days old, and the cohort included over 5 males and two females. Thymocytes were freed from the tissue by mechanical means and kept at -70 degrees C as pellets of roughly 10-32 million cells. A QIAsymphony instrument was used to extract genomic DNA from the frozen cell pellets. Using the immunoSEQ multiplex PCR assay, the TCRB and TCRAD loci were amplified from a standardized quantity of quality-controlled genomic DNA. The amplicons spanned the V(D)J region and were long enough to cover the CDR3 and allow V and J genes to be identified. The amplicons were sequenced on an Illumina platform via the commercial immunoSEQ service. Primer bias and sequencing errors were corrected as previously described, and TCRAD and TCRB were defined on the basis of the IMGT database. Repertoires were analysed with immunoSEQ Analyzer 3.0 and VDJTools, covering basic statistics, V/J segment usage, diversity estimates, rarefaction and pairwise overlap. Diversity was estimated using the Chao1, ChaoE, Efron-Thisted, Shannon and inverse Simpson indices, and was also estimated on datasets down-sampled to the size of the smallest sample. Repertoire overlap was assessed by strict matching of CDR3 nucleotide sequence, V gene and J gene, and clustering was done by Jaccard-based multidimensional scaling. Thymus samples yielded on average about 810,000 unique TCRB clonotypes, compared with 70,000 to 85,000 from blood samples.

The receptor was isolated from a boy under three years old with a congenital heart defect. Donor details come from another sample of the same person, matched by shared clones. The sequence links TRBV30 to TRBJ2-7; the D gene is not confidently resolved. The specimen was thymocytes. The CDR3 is CAWSQQRYEQYF. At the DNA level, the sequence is TGTGCCTGGAGCCAACAACGCTACGAGCAGTACTTC.